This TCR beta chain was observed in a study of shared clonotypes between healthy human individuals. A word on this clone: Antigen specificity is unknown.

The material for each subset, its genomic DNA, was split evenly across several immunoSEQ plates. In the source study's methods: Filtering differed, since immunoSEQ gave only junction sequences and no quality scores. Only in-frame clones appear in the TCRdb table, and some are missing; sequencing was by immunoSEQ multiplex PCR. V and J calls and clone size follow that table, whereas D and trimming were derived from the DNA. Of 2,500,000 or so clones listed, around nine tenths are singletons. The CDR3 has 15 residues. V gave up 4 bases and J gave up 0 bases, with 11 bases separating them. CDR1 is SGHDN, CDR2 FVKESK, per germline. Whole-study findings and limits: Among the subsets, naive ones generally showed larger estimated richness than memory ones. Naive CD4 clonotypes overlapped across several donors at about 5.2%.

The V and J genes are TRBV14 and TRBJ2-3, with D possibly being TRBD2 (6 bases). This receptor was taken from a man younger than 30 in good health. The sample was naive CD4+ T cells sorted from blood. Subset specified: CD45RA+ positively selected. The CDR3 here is CASSPGVLSTDTQYF. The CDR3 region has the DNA TGTGCCAGCAGCCCGGGGGTCCTTAGCACAGATACGCAGTATTTT.